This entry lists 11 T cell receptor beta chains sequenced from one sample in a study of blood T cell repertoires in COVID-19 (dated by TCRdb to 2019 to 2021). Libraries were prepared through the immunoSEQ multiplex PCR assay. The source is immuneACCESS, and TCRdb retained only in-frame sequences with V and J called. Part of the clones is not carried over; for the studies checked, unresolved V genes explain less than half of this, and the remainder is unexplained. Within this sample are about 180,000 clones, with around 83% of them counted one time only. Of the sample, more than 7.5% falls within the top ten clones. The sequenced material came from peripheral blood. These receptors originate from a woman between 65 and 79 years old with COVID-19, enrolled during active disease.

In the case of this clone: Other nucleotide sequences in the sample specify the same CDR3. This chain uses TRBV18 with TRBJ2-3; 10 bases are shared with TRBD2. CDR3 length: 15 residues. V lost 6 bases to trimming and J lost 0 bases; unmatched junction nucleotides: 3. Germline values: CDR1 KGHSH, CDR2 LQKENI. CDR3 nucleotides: TGTGCCAGCTCGCCGACTAGCGGGAGCACAGATACGCAGTATTTT. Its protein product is CASSPTSGSTDTQYF.

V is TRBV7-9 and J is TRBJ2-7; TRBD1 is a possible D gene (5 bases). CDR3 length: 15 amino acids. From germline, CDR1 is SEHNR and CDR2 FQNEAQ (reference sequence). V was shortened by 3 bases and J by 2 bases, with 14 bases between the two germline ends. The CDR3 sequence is CASSFSPGQTYEQYF. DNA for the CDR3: TGTGCCAGCAGCTTCTCCCCAGGGCAGACCTACGAGCAGTACTTC.

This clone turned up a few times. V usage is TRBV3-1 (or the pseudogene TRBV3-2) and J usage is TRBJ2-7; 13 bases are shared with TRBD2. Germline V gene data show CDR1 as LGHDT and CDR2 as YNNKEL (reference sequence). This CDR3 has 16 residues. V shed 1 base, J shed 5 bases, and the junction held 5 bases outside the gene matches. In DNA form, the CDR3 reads TGTGCCAGCAGCCAAGGACTAGCGGGAGGCGGGCACGAGCAGTACTTC. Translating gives CASSQGLAGGGHEQYF.

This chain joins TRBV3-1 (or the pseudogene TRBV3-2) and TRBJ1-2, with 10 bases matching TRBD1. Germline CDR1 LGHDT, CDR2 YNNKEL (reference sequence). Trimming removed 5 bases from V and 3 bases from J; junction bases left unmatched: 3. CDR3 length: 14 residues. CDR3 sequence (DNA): TGTGCCAGCAGCAACGGACAGGGGGACTATGGCTACACCTTC. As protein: CASSNGQGDYGYTF.

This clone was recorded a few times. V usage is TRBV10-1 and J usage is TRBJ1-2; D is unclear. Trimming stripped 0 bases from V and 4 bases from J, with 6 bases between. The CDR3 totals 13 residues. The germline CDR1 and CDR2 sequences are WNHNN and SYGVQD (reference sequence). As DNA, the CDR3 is TGCGCCAGCAGTGAGTCCACTCGCTATGGCTACACCTTC. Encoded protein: CASSESTRYGYTF.

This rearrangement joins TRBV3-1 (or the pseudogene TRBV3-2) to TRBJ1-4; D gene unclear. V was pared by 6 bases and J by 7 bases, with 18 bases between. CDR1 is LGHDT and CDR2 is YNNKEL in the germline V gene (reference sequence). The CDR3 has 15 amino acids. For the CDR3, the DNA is TGTGCCAGCAGGGGCAACGTGGGTCTGACTGAAAAACTGTTTTTT. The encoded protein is CASRGNVGLTEKLFF.

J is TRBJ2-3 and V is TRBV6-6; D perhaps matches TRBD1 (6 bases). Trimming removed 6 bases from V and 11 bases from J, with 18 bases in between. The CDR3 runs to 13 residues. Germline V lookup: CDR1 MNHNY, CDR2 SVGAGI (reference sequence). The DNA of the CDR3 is TGTGCCAGCAGCCCGACAGGTGGTATCAGGCAGTATTTT. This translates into CASSPTGGIRQYF.

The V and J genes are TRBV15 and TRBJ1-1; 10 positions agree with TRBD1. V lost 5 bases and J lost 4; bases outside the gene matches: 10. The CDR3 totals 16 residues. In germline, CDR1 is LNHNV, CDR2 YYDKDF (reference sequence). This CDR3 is CATSGHRQGAGTEAFF. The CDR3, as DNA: TGTGCCACCAGCGGCCACCGACAGGGGGCAGGCACTGAAGCTTTCTTT.

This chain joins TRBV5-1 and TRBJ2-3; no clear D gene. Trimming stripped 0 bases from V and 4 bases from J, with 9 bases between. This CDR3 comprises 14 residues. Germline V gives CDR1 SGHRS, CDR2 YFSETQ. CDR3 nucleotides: TGCGCCAGCAGCTTGGGCGATAGCCCAGATACGCAGTATTTT. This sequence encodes CASSLGDSPDTQYF.

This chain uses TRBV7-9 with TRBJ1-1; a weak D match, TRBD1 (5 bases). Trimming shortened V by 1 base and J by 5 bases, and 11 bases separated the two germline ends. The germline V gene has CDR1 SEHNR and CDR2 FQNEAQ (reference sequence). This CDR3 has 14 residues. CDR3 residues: CASSLVGRGTEAFF. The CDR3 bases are TGTGCCAGCAGCTTAGTAGGGAGGGGAACTGAAGCTTTCTTT.

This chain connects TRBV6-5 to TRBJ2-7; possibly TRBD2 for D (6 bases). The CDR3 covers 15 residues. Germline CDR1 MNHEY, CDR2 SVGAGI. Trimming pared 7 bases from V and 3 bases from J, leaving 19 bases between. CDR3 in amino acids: CASKTEGLGGYEQYF. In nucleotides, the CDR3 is TGTGCCAGCAAGACAGAGGGGCTGGGGGGCTACGAGCAGTACTTC.